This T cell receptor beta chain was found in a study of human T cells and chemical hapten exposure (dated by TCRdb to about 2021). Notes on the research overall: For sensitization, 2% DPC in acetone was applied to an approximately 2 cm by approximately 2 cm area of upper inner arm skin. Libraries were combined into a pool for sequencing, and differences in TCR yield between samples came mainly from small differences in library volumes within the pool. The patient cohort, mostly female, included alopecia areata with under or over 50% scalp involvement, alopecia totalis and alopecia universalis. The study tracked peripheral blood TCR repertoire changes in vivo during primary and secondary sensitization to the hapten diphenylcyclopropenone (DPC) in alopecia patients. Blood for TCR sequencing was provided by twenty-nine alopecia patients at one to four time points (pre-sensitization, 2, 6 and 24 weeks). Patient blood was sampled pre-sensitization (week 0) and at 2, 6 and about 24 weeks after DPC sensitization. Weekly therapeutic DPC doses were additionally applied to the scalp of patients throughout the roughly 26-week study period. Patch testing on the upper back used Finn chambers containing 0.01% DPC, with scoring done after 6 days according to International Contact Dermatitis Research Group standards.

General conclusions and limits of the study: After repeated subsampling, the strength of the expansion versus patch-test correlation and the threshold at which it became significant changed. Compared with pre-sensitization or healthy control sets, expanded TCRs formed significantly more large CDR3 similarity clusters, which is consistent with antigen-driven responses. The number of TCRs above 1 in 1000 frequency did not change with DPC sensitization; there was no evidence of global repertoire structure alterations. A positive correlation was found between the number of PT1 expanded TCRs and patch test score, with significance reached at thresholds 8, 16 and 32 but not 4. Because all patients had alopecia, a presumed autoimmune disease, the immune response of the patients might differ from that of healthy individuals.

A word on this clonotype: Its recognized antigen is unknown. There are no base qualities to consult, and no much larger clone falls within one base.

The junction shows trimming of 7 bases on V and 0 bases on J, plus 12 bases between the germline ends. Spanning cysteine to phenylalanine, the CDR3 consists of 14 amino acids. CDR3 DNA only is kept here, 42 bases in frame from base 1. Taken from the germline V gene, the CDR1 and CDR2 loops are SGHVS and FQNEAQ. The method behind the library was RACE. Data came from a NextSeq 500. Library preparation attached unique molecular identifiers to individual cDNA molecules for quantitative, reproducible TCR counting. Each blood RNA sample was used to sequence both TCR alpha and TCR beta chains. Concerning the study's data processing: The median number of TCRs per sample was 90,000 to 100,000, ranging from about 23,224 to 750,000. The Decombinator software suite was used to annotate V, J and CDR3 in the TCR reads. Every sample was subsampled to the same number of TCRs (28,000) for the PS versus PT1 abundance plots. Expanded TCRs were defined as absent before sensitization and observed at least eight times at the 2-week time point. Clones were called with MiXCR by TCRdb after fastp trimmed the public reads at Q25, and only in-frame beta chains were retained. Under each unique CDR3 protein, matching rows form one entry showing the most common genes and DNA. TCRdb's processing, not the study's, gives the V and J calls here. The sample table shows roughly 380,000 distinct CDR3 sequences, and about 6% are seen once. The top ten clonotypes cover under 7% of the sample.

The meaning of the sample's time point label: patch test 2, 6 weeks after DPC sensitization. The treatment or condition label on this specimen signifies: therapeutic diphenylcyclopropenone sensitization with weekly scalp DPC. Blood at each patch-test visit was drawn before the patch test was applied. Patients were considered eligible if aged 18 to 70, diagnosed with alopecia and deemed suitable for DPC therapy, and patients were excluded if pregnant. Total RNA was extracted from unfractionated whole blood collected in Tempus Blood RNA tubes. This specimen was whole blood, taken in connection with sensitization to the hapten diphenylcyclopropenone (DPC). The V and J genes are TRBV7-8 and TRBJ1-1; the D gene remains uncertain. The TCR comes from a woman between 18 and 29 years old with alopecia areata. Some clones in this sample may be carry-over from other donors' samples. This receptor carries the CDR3 CASTRRTMNTEAFF. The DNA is TGTGCCAGCACAAGACGTACTATGAACACTGAAGCTTTCTTT.